The clone carrying this TCR beta chain showed up just once. The target antigen is unknown. This record belongs to a study of chemoradiotherapy in HPV16-positive cancers. Across the study: Candidate HPV-specific T-cell clones and common TCR motifs came from functional assays in a couple of HPV16-positive patients.

In germline, CDR1 is SGHTS, CDR2 YDEGEE. The CDR3 consists of 12 residues. Trimming pared 4 bases from V and 4 bases from J, leaving 6 bases between. Repertoires were generated with immunoSEQ multiplex PCR, while TCRdb's copy carries only in-frame clones and drops some. The sample records some 17,000 clones, about 73% being singletons. General observations from the study: Only two HPV16-positive patients supplied the functional HPV-specificity definition. Candidate HPV-specific clones and E7-related TCR motifs grew in tumor during treatment.

The sample in question was tumor tissue, obtained from a patient who underwent chemoradiotherapy. The origin of this receptor is a human donor with HPV-associated anogenital cancer. The chain uses TRBV5-8 and TRBJ2-1, with D unresolved. The CDR3 is CASSQTYNEQFF. DNA for the CDR3: TGTGCCAGCAGCCAAACATACAATGAGCAGTTCTTC.